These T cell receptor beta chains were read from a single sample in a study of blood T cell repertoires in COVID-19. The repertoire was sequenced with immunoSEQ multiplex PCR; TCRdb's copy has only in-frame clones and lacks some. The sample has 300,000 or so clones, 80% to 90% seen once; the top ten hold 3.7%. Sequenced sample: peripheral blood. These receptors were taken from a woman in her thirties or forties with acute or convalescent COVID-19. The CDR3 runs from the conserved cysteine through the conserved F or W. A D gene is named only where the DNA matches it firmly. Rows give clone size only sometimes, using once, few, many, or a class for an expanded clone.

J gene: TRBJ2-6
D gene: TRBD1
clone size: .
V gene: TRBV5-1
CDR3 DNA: TGCGCCAGCAGCGGACAGGGGTTTTCCTCTGGGGCCAACGTCCTGACTTTC
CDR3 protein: CASSGQGFSSGANVLTF

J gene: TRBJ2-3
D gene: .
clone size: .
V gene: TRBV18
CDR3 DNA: TGTGCCAGCTCCCCCAGCGGTCGACCGTCAGATACGCAGTATTTT
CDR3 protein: CASSPSGRPSDTQYF

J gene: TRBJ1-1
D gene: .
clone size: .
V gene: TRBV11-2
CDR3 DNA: TGTGCCAGCAGCTTAGATGGGTCAGATCACTACGGCACTGAAGCTTTCTTT
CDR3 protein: CASSLDGSDHYGTEAFF

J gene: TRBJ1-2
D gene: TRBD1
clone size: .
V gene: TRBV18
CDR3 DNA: TGTGCCAGCTCACTAACAGACAGGGGAGTTATAGCTAACTATGGCTACACCTTC
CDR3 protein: CASSLTDRGVIANYGYTF

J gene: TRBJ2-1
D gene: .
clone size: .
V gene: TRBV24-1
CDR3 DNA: TGTGCCACCAGTGATTTGCAGGTTGAGCAGTTCTTC
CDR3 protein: CATSDLQVEQFF

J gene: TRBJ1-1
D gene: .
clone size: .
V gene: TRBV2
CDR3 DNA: TGTGCCAGCAGGACAGAACCGAACACTGAAGCTTTCTTT
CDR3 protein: CASRTEPNTEAFF

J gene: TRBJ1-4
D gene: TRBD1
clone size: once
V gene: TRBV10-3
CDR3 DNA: TGTGCCATCAGTGACCAGGGGGCAGGTGAAAAACTGTTTTTT
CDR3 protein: CAISDQGAGEKLFF

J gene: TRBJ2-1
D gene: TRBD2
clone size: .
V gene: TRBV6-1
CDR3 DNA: TGTGCCAGCAGTGAAGAGCGGGGAAGATACAATGAGCAGTTCTTC
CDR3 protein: CASSEERGRYNEQFF

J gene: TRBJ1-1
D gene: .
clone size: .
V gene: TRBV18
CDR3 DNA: TGTGCCAGCTCACCGAAACAGGGACTGAACACTGAAGCTTTCTTT
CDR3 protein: CASSPKQGLNTEAFF

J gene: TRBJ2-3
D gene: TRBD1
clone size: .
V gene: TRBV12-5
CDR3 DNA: TGTGCTAGTGGTTTGGTACGGGGGACAGGGGACCCAGATACGCAGTATTTT
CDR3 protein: CASGLVRGTGDPDTQYF

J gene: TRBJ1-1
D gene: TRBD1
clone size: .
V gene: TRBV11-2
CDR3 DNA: TGTGCCAGCAGCTTGGGCAGGGGGAATGGTGAAGCTTTCTTT
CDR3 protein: CASSLGRGNGEAFF

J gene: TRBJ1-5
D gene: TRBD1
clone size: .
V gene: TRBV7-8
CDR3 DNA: TGTGCCAGCAGCATAGGGGGACAGCAGACTCAGCCCCAGCATTTT
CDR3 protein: CASSIGGQQTQPQHF

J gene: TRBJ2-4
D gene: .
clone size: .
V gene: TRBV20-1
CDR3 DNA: TGCAGTGCTAGTTTATCGGTCCAGGGAGCCAAAAACATTCAGTACTTC
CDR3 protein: CSASLSVQGAKNIQYF

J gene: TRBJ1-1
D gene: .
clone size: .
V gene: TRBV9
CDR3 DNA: TGTGCCAGCAGCGTAGGCGACGCGGGGGAAGCTTTCTTT
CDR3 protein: CASSVGDAGEAFF

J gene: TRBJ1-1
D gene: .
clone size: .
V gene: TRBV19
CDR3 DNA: TGTGCCAGTAGTATAGTCTCTCGGCAGGGGAAAAGGAGAGCTGAAGCTTTCTTT
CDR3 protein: CASSIVSRQGKRRAEAFF

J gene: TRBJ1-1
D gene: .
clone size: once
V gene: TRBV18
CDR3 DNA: TGTGCCAGCTCACCGGACAGCCACTACACTGAAGCTTTCTTT
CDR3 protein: CASSPDSHYTEAFF

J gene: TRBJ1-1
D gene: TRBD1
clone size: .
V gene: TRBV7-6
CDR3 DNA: TGTGCCAGCAGCTTAGGGACAGGGGGCGGCACTGAAGCTTTCTTT
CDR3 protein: CASSLGTGGGTEAFF

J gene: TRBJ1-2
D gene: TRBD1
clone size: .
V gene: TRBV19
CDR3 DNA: TGTGCCAGTAGTATCGGGACAGATAACTATGGCTACACCTTC
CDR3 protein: CASSIGTDNYGYTF

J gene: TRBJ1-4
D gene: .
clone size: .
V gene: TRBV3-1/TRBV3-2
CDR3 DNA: TGTGCCAGCAGCTACTCAACTAATGAAAAACTGTTTTTT
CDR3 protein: CASSYSTNEKLFF

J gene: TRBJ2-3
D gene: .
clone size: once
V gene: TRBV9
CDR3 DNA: TGTGCCAGCGGCCCGGGGGGCCTCACAGATACGCAGTATTTT
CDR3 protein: CASGPGGLTDTQYF

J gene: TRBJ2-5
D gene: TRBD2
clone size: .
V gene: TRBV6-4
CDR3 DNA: TGTGCCGGAGTTAAGCGGGGGGGAAAAGAGACCCAGTACTTC
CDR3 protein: CAGVKRGGKETQYF

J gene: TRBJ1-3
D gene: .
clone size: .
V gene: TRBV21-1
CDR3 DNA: TGTGCCAGCAGCAAAGCCCTGGGACAGGCCAGCTCTGGAAACACCATATATTTT
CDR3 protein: CASSKALGQASSGNTIYF

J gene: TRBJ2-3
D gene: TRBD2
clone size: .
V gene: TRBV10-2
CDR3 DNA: TGCGCCAGCAGTGTAGGGACTAGCGGAAGCACAGATACGCAGTATTTT
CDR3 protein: CASSVGTSGSTDTQYF

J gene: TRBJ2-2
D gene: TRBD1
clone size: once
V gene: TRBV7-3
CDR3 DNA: TGTGCCAGCAGTCGAGACAGGGGTCTTACCGGGGAGCTGTTTTTT
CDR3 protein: CASSRDRGLTGELFF

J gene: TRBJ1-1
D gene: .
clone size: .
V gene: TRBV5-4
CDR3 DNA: TGTGCCAGCAGCTTGCGGCTAGCCTTAGACACTGAAGCTTTCTTT
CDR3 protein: CASSLRLALDTEAFF

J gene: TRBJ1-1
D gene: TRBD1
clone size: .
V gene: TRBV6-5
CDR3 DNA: TGTGCCAGCAGTTACGGGGACAGAACGAACACTGAAGCTTTCTTT
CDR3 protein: CASSYGDRTNTEAFF

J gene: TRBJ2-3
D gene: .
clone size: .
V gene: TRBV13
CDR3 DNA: TGTGCCAGCAGCTTATCGTCCGGGGACACTCGTTCGGATACGCAGTATTTT
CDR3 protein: CASSLSSGDTRSDTQYF

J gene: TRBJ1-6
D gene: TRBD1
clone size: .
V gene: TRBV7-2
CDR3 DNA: TGTGCCAGCAGCTTAGTGAGGGGGCTAGGCGGCTCACCCCTCCACTTT
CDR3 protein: CASSLVRGLGGSPLHF

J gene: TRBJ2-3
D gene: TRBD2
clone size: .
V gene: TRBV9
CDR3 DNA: TGTGCCAGCAGCGTAGTTAGCGGGGGATACACAGATACGCAGTATTTT
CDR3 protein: CASSVVSGGYTDTQYF

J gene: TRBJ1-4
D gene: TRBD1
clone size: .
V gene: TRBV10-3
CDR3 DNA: TGTGCCATCAGGCCGGGAGGGGGCAATGAAAAACTGTTTTTT
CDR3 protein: CAIRPGGGNEKLFF

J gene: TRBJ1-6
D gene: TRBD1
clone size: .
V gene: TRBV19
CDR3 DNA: TGTGCCACCTCGGGACAGGGGTATTCACCCCTCCACTTT
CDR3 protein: CATSGQGYSPLHF

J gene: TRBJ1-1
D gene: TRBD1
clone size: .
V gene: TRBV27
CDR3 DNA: TGTGCCAGCAGTTTAATGGGCTGGACAGGGGCGGGGGAGACTGAAGCTTTCTTT
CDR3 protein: CASSLMGWTGAGETEAFF

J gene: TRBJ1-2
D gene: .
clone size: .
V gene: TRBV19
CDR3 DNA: TGTGGTAGTAGGGGCCCGGGGGGCGGCTACACCTTC
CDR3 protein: CGSRGPGGGYTF

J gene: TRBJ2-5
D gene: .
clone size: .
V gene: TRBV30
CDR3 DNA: TGTGCCTGGAGTGTGGGGGGGGCCGTGGAGACCCAGTACTTC
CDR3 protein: CAWSVGGAVETQYF

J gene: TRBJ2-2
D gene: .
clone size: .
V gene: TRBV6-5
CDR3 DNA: TGTGCCAGCAGTTTAACGAGTACCGGGGAGCTGTTTTTT
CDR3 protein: CASSLTSTGELFF

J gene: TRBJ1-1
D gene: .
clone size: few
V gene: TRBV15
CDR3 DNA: TGTGCCACTCGACAGCTAATGAACACTGAAGCTTTCTTT
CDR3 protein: CATRQLMNTEAFF

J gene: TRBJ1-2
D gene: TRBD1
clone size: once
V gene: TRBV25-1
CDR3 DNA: TGTGCCAGCAGAGCGGACAGGGGATATGGCTACACCTTC
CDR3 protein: CASRADRGYGYTF

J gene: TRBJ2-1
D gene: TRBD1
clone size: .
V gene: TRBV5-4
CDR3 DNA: TGTGCCAGCAGCCGGACAGGGTTGGCCCTTTTCAATGAGCAGTTCTTC
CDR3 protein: CASSRTGLALFNEQFF

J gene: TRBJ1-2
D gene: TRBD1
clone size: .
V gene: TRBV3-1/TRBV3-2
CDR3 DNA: TGTGCCAGCAGCCAAGTTGACAGGGCGCTCGGCTACACCTTC
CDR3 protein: CASSQVDRALGYTF

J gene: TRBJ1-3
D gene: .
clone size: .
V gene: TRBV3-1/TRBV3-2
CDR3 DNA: TGTGCCAGCAGCCAAGATCTGATACAGACCAGAAACACCATATATTTT
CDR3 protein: CASSQDLIQTRNTIYF

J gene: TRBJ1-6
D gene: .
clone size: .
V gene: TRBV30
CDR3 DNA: TGTGCCTGGAGTGTTGAGGGTGGGAATTCACCCCTCCACTTT
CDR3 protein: CAWSVEGGNSPLHF